This passage covers 30 T cell receptor beta chains from one sample sequenced in a study of T cells in Graves' hyperthyroidism and ophthalmopathy. Using RNA transcripts as the source, TCR beta CDR3 regions were amplified. Using the HTBI primer set, a first-round RT-PCR was run on the TCR CDR3. MiXCR, applied by TCRdb to the multiplex PCR reads, yields one record per CDR3 protein. The sample yields 220,000 or so distinct CDR3 sequences, roughly 17% seen once. Input material: blood. The receptors shown here come from a young woman with Graves' ophthalmopathy.

V is TRBV7-8 and J is TRBJ2-1; 10 bases map to TRBD2. Per the germline V gene, CDR1 is SGHVS and CDR2 is FQNEAQ. This CDR3 region has 15 residues. The junction had 8 bases not matched to a gene; V was cut back by 3 bases and J by 9 bases. The CDR3 sequence: CASSFLTSGIREQFF. Written as DNA, the CDR3 is TGTGCCAGCAGCTTTTTAACTAGCGGGATTCGTGAGCAGTTCTTC.

This clonotype was seen repeatedly, ten times or more. This chain joins TRBV3-1 and TRBJ2-1, with 14 bases matching TRBD2. With V trimmed by 0 bases and J by 8 bases, 9 bases remained unmatched. The CDR3 has 18 amino acids. Germline-derived CDR1 and CDR2 are LGHDT and YNNKEL (reference sequence). CDR3: CASSQERLAGGLLDEQFF. DNA for the CDR3: TGTGCCAGCAGCCAAGAGCGACTAGCGGGGGGGTTACTCGATGAGCAGTTCTTC.

This clonotype was counted ten times or more. V usage is TRBV7-8 and J usage is TRBJ1-2, with TRBD1 as a possible D gene (5 bases). The CDR3 runs 11 residues. The germline CDR1 and CDR2 sequences are SGHVS and FQNEAQ. Trimming cost V 5 bases and J 10 bases, with 11 bases left between them. The CDR3 DNA reads as TGTGCCAGCAGCCCTCTGACAGCCTACACCTTC. As protein: CASSPLTAYTF.

This clonotype occurred a few times. The rearrangement joins TRBV7-6 to TRBJ2-7, with 7 positions matching TRBD1. After removal of 5 bases from V and 3 bases from J, the junction contained 4 bases not matched to a gene. Germline V gene lookup returns CDR1 SGHVS and CDR2 FNYEAQ. CDR3 length: 13 amino acids. In DNA form, the CDR3 reads TGTGCCAGCAGCGTAGACAGGGACTACGAGCAGTACTTC. It yields the protein CASSVDRDYEQYF.

Note on this clonotype: A much larger clone sits a single nucleotide away, making a read error possible. This chain joins TRBV6-5 and TRBJ2-7, with 7 bases matching TRBD1. Germline assignment: CDR1 MNHEY and CDR2 SVGAGI. Trimming cost V 2 bases and J 5 bases; bases outside gene matches: 6. The CDR3 totals 14 residues. The CDR3 region is CASSYGRGCHEQYF. In nucleotides, the CDR3 is TGTGCCAGCAGTTACGGCAGGGGGTGTCACGAGCAGTACTTC.

This clonotype was recorded many times. J is TRBJ2-3 and V is TRBV20-1; tentatively, D is TRBD1 (6 bases). Germline V CDR1 and CDR2: DFQATT, SNEGSKA (reference sequence). The CDR3 is made up of 11 amino acids. The V end was cut by 6 bases, the J end by 6 bases, with 10 bases between. Written as DNA, the CDR3 is TGCAGTGCCCCCAGGGGCGATACGCAGTATTTT. It translates to CSAPRGDTQYF.

This clonotype appeared many times. V gene TRBV6-6 combines with J gene TRBJ1-1; the D is unclear. CDR3 length: 12 amino acids. Germline CDR1 reads MNHNY; CDR2 reads SVGAGI (reference sequence). Trimming removed 2 bases at V and 2 bases at J, with 3 bases between. In DNA, the CDR3 is TGTGCCAGCAGTTACGCCAACACTGAAGCTTTCTTT. Encoded protein: CASSYANTEAFF.

This clonotype showed up many times. This rearrangement joins TRBV20-1 to TRBJ2-1; D might be TRBD2 (6 bases). Germline V gene sequence: CDR1 DFQATT, CDR2 SNEGSKA (reference sequence). Deletions cut 3 bases from V and 16 bases from J, with 34 bases between. The CDR3 has 17 residues. The CDR3 here is CSARDPGASEPTMSSFF. The CDR3 coding sequence is TGCAGTGCTAGGGACCCCGGGGCTAGCGAGCCTACAATGAGCAGCTTCTTC.

This clonotype was counted ten times or more. The chain couples TRBV6-1 to TRBJ1-3, with a tentative D call TRBD1 (5 bases). Per germline, CDR1 MNHNS and CDR2 SASEGT. V was trimmed by 3 bases and J by 1 base, leaving 13 bases between them. This CDR3 is 16 amino acids long. CDR3 DNA: TGTGCCAGCAGTGACCCAGGGAGGATGTCTGGAAACACCATATATTTT. Residues: CASSDPGRMSGNTIYF.

Ten or more counts support this clonotype. The CDR3 DNA is TGTGCCAGCAGTTTAGGCCCGACTAGCGGGAGGTTTGGAGATACGCAGTATTTT. Its translation: CASSLGPTSGRFGDTQYF. The chain joins TRBV27 to TRBJ2-3, with 13 nucleotides matching TRBD2. The CDR3 consists of 18 residues. Unmatched junction bases numbered 10, after V lost 2 bases and J lost 5 bases. From germline, CDR1 is MNHEY and CDR2 SMNVEV (reference sequence).

This clonotype was detected many times. The chain links TRBV7-9 to TRBJ1-1; no clear D. CDR3 length: 12 residues. Germline V gives CDR1 SEHNR, CDR2 FQNEAQ (reference sequence). Trimming took 4 bases from V and 7 from J, leaving 10 bases between them. The CDR3 protein is CASSSLGSEAFF. CDR3 sequence (DNA): TGTGCCAGCAGCTCCCTCGGGAGTGAAGCTTTCTTT.

This clonotype was detected many times. The V and J genes are TRBV7-8 and TRBJ1-6; 7 bases are shared with TRBD1. Trimming cost V 5 bases and J 10 bases; bases outside gene matches: 11. CDR3 length equals 15 residues. Looked up from germline, CDR1 is SGHVS and CDR2 is FQNEAQ. For the CDR3, the DNA is TGTGCCAGCAGCCTAGAGGGGACAGAGGGATCACCCCTCCACTTT. It encodes CASSLEGTEGSPLHF.

There are many counts of this clonotype. The J gene is TRBJ1-2, the V gene TRBV10-1; D is ambiguous. The CDR3 contains 15 residues. The germline V gene has CDR1 WNHNN and CDR2 SYGVQD (reference sequence). Trimming took 7 bases from V and 3 from J, leaving 18 bases between them. The DNA for the CDR3 is TGCGCCAGCAATCCCCCGCCGGGATGGGACTATGGCTACACCTTC. Translated, it gives CASNPPPGWDYGYTF.

This clonotype has at least ten counts. V and J are TRBV28 and TRBJ1-5; the D gene is possibly TRBD1 (5 bases). The germline V gene encodes CDR1 MDHEN and CDR2 SYDVKM. V lost 6 bases and J 2 bases, leaving 11 bases between the germline ends. CDR3 size: 14 residues. The CDR3 loop reads CASRRRVGNQPQHF. The CDR3 nucleotides read TGTGCCAGCAGGCGCAGGGTTGGCAATCAGCCCCAGCATTTT.

There are many counts of this clonotype. V gene TRBV12-3 or TRBV12-4 combines with J gene TRBJ1-1; unclear D gene. CDR3 length: 11 residues. V lost 1 base, J lost 10 bases, and 7 bases lay in between. CDR3 loop: CASSLGTLAFF. The CDR3 region has the DNA TGTGCCAGCAGTTTAGGCACGTTAGCTTTCTTT.

This clonotype came up many times. This chain uses TRBV11-3 with TRBJ1-3; the D gene is possibly TRBD1 (5 bases). The ends were cut back, 4 bases at V and 7 bases at J, with 11 bases in the middle. The CDR3 runs to 13 residues. Germline V lookup: CDR1 SGHNT, CDR2 YENEEA. CDR3 in DNA: TGTGCCAGCAGCTCAGACGGGGGGAACACCATATATTTT. It is translated as CASSSDGGNTIYF.

This clonotype was observed at least ten times. The V gene is TRBV7-9, the J gene TRBJ1-6; D is ambiguous. Trimming pared 2 bases from V and 4 bases from J, leaving 15 bases between. Germline V gene lookup returns CDR1 SEHNR and CDR2 FQNEAQ (reference sequence). The CDR3 covers 17 residues. In nucleotides, the CDR3 is TGTGCCAGCAGCTTAACAGATACCCTTCTTTATAATTCACCCCTCCACTTT. Residues: CASSLTDTLLYNSPLHF.

The CDR3 DNA sequence: TGTGCCAGCAGCTCAAGAGTGGGACGGACAGAGACCCAGTACTTC. Translation: CASSSRVGRTETQYF. The chain couples TRBV7-6 to TRBJ2-5; D may correspond to TRBD1 or TRBD2 (5 bases each). The V and J ends lost 4 bases and 4 bases respectively, with 16 bases between them. Per the germline V gene, CDR1 is SGHVS and CDR2 is FNYEAQ. This CDR3 has 15 residues.

This clonotype was recorded a few times. The J gene is TRBJ2-7, the V gene TRBV10-2; D may be TRBD1 (6 bases). The CDR3 sequence is 15 residues long. V lost 3 bases, J lost 1 base, and 13 bases lay in between. Looked up from germline, CDR1 is WSHSY and CDR2 is SAAADI. CDR3 DNA sequence: TGCGCCAGCAGTGATCTCGTGACAGGTTCCTACGAGCAGTACTTC. It codes for CASSDLVTGSYEQYF.

This clonotype was seen repeatedly, ten times or more. The gene calls are TRBV11-1 and TRBJ1-2; D uncertain. The CDR3 extends over 16 amino acids. Trimming pared 5 bases from V and 4 bases from J, leaving 20 bases between. Per the germline V gene, CDR1 is SGHAT and CDR2 is FQDESV (reference sequence). The CDR3 DNA follows: TGTGCCAGCAGCCCCGGTCGTGAAGCGATGAGCTATGGCTACACCTTC. This gives the protein CASSPGREAMSYGYTF.

The V call is TRBV19, the J call TRBJ2-1; TRBD1 aligns across 11 bases. Germline V lookup: CDR1 LNHDA, CDR2 SQIVND (reference sequence). CDR3 length equals 16 residues. The V gene end was trimmed by 6 bases and the J gene end by 7 bases; junction bases not matched to a gene: 11. The CDR3 loop reads CASSSRGTGGLNEQFF. In DNA form, the CDR3 reads TGTGCCAGTAGCTCCCGAGGGACAGGGGGTTTAAATGAGCAGTTCTTC.

The chain joins TRBV20-1 to TRBJ1-1, with TRBD1 matching 12 bases. Germline V gene lookup returns CDR1 DFQATT and CDR2 SNEGSKA (reference sequence). This CDR3 contains 19 residues. With V trimmed by 1 base and J by 1 base, 13 bases remained unmatched. CDR3 coding DNA: TGCAGTGCTAGAGCCGGTTACCGGGACAGGGGGCTTTGGAACACTGAAGCTTTCTTT. Translated, it gives CSARAGYRDRGLWNTEAFF.

This clonotype was seen ten or more times. This chain joins TRBV7-9 and TRBJ2-7; 9 bases map to TRBD2. The CDR3 totals 15 residues. Trimming took 4 bases from V and 3 from J; bases not matched to a gene: 7. From germline, CDR1 is SEHNR and CDR2 FQNEAQ (reference sequence). The CDR3 nucleotides are TGTGCCAGCAGCTCTAGCGGGGATCCCAACTACGAGCAGTACTTC. Its translation: CASSSSGDPNYEQYF.

This clonotype was seen many times. V and J are TRBV20-1 and TRBJ1-5; D ambiguous. Trimming stripped 4 bases from V and 0 bases from J, with 7 bases between. Germline CDR1 is DFQATT and CDR2 is SNEGSKA (reference sequence). The CDR3 is made up of 13 amino acids. CDR3 sequence reads: CSATGPSNQPQHF. As DNA, the CDR3 is TGCAGTGCTACGGGCCCTAGCAATCAGCCCCAGCATTTT.

In this sample, this clonotype turned up a few times. The genes are TRBV11-3 and TRBJ2-5; perhaps TRBD1 as D (6 bases). Trimming left V 2 bases short and J 5 bases short, with 9 bases between. Per the germline V gene, CDR1 is SGHNT and CDR2 is YENEEA. The CDR3 is 13 residues long. The CDR3 spells CASSLQGQETQYF. CDR3 sequence (DNA): TGTGCCAGCAGCTTACAGGGGCAGGAGACCCAGTACTTC.

Points on this clonotype: A much larger clone is a single base away; this may be a read error. The chain recombines TRBV28 with TRBJ2-5, with 8 bases matching TRBD2. The V gene end was trimmed by 5 bases and the J gene end by 5 bases; junction bases not matched to a gene: 13. Germline CDR1 reads MDHEN; CDR2 reads SYDVKM. The CDR3 is 16 amino acids. CDR3 in DNA: TGTGCCAGCAGTCCCGGGGGGGGGGGGCCGGGGGAGACCCAGTACTTC. This sequence encodes CASSPGGGGPGETQYF. The full variable domain, completed using reference TRBV28 and TRBJ2-5, is DVKVTQSSRYLVKRTGEKVFLECVQDMDHENMFWYRQDPGLGLRLIYFSYDVKMKEKGDIPEGYSVSREKKERFSLILESASTNQTSMYLCASSPGGGGPGETQYFGPGTRLLVL.

Many counts were recorded for this clonotype. The chain has TRBV27 and TRBJ1-2; D call uncertain. The CDR3 covers 14 residues. CDR1 is MNHEY, CDR2 SMNVEV, per germline (reference sequence). V gave up 5 bases and J gave up 1 base, with 11 bases separating them. CDR3 bases: TGTGCCAGCAGTCCAGGACGTGATAACTATGGCTACACCTTC. Its protein is CASSPGRDNYGYTF.

This clonotype was detected many times. The rearrangement joins TRBV6-1 to TRBJ2-3; 9 nucleotides align to TRBD1. CDR1 is MNHNS, CDR2 SASEGT, per germline. The V gene end was trimmed by 7 bases and the J gene end by 4 bases; junction bases not matched to a gene: 9. There are 15 residues in the CDR3. DNA of the CDR3: TGTGCCAGCATCTCCGGACAGGGGAACGCAGATACGCAGTATTTT. Protein: CASISGQGNADTQYF.

This clonotype appeared many times. The rearrangement joins TRBV6-2 or TRBV6-3 to TRBJ2-7, with 7 bases that match TRBD1. The CDR3 runs to 13 residues. The germline CDR1 and CDR2 sequences are MNHEY and SVGEGT. Trimming cost V 7 bases and J 4 bases; bases outside gene matches: 7. In nucleotides, the CDR3 is TGTGCCAGCACCGACAGGGCCATTTACGAGCAGTACTTC. It is translated as CASTDRAIYEQYF.

This clonotype was found many times. The chain joins TRBV7-2 to TRBJ2-3; TRBD2 matches 12 bases. Trimming removed 0 bases from V and 4 bases from J; junction bases left unmatched: 11. The CDR3 covers 19 residues. CDR1 and CDR2 (germline): SGHTA, FQGNSA. The CDR3 coding sequence is TGTGCCAGCAGCTTAGCGATCCTAGCGGGGGGGACCGGCCCAGATACGCAGTATTTT. This sequence encodes CASSLAILAGGTGPDTQYF.